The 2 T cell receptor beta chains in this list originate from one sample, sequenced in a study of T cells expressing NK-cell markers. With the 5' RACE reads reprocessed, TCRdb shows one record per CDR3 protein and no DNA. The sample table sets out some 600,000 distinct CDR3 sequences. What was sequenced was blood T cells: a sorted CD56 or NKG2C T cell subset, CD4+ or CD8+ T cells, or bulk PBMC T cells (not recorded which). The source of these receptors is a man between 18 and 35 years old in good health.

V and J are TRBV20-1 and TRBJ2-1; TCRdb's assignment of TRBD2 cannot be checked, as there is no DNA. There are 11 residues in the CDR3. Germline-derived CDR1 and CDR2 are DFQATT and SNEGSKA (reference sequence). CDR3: CSAIKGREQFF.

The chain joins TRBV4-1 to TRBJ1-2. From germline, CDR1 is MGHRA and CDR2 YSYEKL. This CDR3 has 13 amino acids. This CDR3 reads CASSQEGPYGYTF.